The rows below give T cell receptor beta chains drawn from one sample of a study of T-cell memory formation after mild COVID-19. MiXCR, applied by TCRdb to the 5' RACE reads, yields one record per CDR3 protein. In the table there are around 250,000 distinct CDR3 sequences, 16% of which are singletons. What was sequenced was PBMCs or a T cell subset sorted from them (not recorded which). All receptors come from a young man who had mild COVID-19 (a few samples of this study predate the infection). Cell type and time point are not known. Each CDR3 is given with its conserved first and last residue. The order of the fields is D gene, clone size, J gene, V gene, CDR3 DNA, CDR3 protein. D genes are given only for firm matches. The size entry is marked missing in some rows and otherwise reads once, few, many or a size class.

NA | NA | TRBJ1-1 | TRBV5-6 | TGTGCCAGCAGCTTGAGGCCGAACACTGAAGCTTTCTTT | CASSLRPNTEAFF
TRBD1 | few | TRBJ1-2 | TRBV29-1 | TGCAGCATATCGACAGGGTCGGGTAACTATGGCTACACCTTC | CSISTGSGNYGYTF
TRBD1 | NA | TRBJ1-2 | TRBV7-2 | TGTGCCAGCAGCCCACGCAGGGGGCGCGGCACCTTC | CASSPRRGRGTF
TRBD1 | NA | TRBJ1-1 | TRBV6-2/TRBV6-3 | TGTGCCATCATCGCCGGGACAGGGTTTGAAGCTTTCTTT | CAIIAGTGFEAFF
NA | NA | TRBJ2-4 | TRBV5-1 | TGCGCCAGCAGCTGGAGGACAGCGAACATTCAGTACTTC | CASSWRTANIQYF
NA | NA | TRBJ1-1 | TRBV20-1 | TGCAGTGCGCGCGCCTTGGGATGGGGCACTGAAGCTTTCTTT | CSARALGWGTEAFF
TRBD2 | many | TRBJ2-7 | TRBV7-2 | TGTGCCAGCAGCCAACTAGCGGGCTCCTACGAGCAGTACTTC | CASSQLAGSYEQYF
NA | NA | TRBJ1-2 | TRBV12-3/TRBV12-4 | TGTGCCAGCAGTTTCGGGGCTGGCCGCGGCTACACCTTC | CASSFGAGRGYTF
NA | few | TRBJ1-2 | TRBV4-1 | TGCGCCAGCAGCCAAGACCCGGGGTATATCGCGGATGGCTACACCTTC | CASSQDPGYIADGYTF
NA | few | TRBJ2-3 | TRBV5-1 | TGCGCCAGCAGCTTTTTTAGTGGAGATACGCAGTATTTT | CASSFFSGDTQYF
TRBD1 | few | TRBJ2-3 | TRBV5-1 | TGCGCCAGCGAGCTTCACCGTGGGGCAGGGGGCGCAGATACGCAGTATTTT | CASELHRGAGGADTQYF
NA | NA | TRBJ1-1 | TRBV7-9 | TGTGCCAGCAGCCACCTCCGAACGACGGACACTGAAGCTTTCTTT | CASSHLRTTDTEAFF
TRBD1 | few | TRBJ2-5 | TRBV18 | TGTGCCAGCTCATGGGACAGACAAGAGACCCAGTACTTC | CASSWDRQETQYF
NA | NA | TRBJ2-7 | TRBV6-6 | TGTGCCAGCGCTCCCCCCGGGACAACGAGTTACGAGCAGTACTTC | CASAPPGTTSYEQYF
TRBD1 | NA | TRBJ2-7 | TRBV5-1 | TGCGCCAGCAGCAGCGGACAGGCATCAGGGGAGCAGTACTTC | CASSSGQASGEQYF
TRBD2 | few | TRBJ2-2 | TRBV9 | TGTGCCAGCAGCGAGGAAGCGGGGCTGCGGGGCGGGGAGCTGTTTTTT | CASSEEAGLRGGELFF
TRBD1 | once | TRBJ2-3 | TRBV29-1 | TGCAGCGCCGGACAGGGGGCTAGCACAGATACGCAGTATTTT | CSAGQGASTDTQYF
NA | NA | TRBJ2-7 | TRBV6-5 | TGTGCCAGCAGTTACTCGACAGGAGGGGAGCAGTACTTC | CASSYSTGGEQYF
TRBD1 | few | TRBJ2-1 | TRBV7-2 | TGTGCCAGCAGCTTAAGACAGGGATACAATGAGCAGTTCTTC | CASSLRQGYNEQFF
TRBD2 | few | TRBJ2-5 | TRBV20-1 | TGCAGTGCTAGAGGGGGACTAGCGGAGACCCAGTACTTC | CSARGGLAETQYF
TRBD1 | NA | TRBJ1-3 | TRBV7-2 | TGTGCCAGCAGCTTAAATGTTCGAGCGGGACAGGGAACTGGAAACACCATATATTTT | CASSLNVRAGQGTGNTIYF
NA | NA | TRBJ1-6 | TRBV10-3 | TGTGCCACCAGGGTTCAGACCGGGACGAGGAATTCACCCCTCCACTTT | CATRVQTGTRNSPLHF
NA | NA | TRBJ2-3 | TRBV27 | TGTGCCAGCAGTTTGAAACGCACAGATACGCAGTATTTT | CASSLKRTDTQYF
TRBD1 | few | TRBJ2-5 | TRBV7-9 | TGTGCCAGCAGCCGGGACAGGGGGCTAGAAGAGACCCAGTACTTC | CASSRDRGLEETQYF
NA | NA | TRBJ1-6 | TRBV12-3/TRBV12-4 | TGTGCCAGCAGTTTTTTTGAGGGAAATTCACCCCTCCACTTT | CASSFFEGNSPLHF
TRBD2 | NA | TRBJ2-5 | TRBV4-1 | TGCGCCAGCAGCCAGTCGGGGGGGCTGGAGACCCAGTACTTC | CASSQSGGLETQYF
TRBD1 | NA | TRBJ2-3 | TRBV2 | TGTGCCAGCAGCCGGGACAGTCGAGATACGCAGTATTTT | CASSRDSRDTQYF
NA | NA | TRBJ1-4 | TRBV4-1 | TGCGCCAGCAGAAATACAGGGAAGTTTGAAAAACTGTTTTTT | CASRNTGKFEKLFF
NA | NA | TRBJ2-3 | TRBV4-3 | TGCGCCAGCAGCCAAGATTTTTCAGGGGCGGAGGATACGCAGTATTTT | CASSQDFSGAEDTQYF
NA | once | TRBJ2-3 | TRBV5-1 | TGCGCCAGCAGCGCCACCGGGGGCGCCACAGATACGCAGTATTTT | CASSATGGATDTQYF
NA | NA | TRBJ2-1 | TRBV11-2 | TGTGCCAGCAGCCCCGAACTTCTAGCTAATGAGCAGTTCTTC | CASSPELLANEQFF
NA | NA | TRBJ2-7 | TRBV20-1 | TGCAGTGCTAGGTCCGGGACACTTCGTGAGGAGCAGTACTTC | CSARSGTLREEQYF
NA | NA | TRBJ2-2 | TRBV6-5 | TGTGCCAGCAGTCCTCGGGGGCCGGGGGCCACCGGGGAGCTGTTTTTT | CASSPRGPGATGELFF